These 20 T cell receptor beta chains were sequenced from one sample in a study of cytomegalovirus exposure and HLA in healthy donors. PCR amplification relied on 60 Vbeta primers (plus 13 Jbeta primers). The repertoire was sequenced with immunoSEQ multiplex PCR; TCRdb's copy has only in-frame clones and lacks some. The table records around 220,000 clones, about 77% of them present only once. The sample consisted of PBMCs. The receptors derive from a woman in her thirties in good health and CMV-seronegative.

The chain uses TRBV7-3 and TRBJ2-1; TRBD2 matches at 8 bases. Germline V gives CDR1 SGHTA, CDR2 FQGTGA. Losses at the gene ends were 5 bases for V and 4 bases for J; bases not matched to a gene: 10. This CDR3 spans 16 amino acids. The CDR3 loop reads CASSRMAGGGYNEQFF. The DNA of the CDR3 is TGTGCCAGCAGCCGGATGGCTGGCGGGGGGTACAATGAGCAGTTCTTC.

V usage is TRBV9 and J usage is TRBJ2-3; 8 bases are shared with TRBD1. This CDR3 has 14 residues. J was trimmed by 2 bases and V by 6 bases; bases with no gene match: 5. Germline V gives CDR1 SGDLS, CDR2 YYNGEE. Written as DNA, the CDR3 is TGTGCCAGCAACCGACAGGGGCCCACAGATACGCAGTATTTT. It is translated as CASNRQGPTDTQYF.

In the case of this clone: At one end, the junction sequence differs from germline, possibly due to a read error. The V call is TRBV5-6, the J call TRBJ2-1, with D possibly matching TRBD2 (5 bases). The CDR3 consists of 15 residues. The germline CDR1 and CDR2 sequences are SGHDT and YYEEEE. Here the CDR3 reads CTSLASPSSYNEQFF. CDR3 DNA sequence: TGTACCAGCCTAGCCTCCCCTTCATCCTACAATGAGCAGTTCTTC.

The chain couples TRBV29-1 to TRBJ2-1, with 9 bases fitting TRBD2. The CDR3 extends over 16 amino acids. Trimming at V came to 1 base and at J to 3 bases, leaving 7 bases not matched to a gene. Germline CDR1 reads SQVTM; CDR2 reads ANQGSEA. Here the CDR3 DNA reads TGCAGCGTTGAAGTTATACTAGCGGGTCTCTACAATGAGCAGTTCTTC. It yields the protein CSVEVILAGLYNEQFF.

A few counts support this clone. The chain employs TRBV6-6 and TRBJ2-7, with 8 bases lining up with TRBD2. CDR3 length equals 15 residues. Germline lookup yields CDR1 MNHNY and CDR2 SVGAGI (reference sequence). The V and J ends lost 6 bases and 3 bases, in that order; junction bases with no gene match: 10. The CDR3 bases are TGTGCCAGCAGCTACGGACTAGCAGACTTCTACGAGCAGTACTTC. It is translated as CASSYGLADFYEQYF.

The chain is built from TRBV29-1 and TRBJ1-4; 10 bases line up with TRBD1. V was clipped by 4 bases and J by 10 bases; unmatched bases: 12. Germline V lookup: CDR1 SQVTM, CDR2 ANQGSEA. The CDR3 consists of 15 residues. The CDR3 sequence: CSVVAWDRGDGKLFF. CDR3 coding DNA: TGCAGCGTTGTTGCATGGGACAGGGGTGATGGAAAACTGTTTTTT. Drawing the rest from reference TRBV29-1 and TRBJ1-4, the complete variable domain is SAVISQKPSRDICQRGTSLTIQCQVDSQVTMMFWYRQQPGQSLTLIATANQGSEATYESGFVIDKFPISRPNLTFSTLTVSNMSPEDSSIYLCSVVAWDRGDGKLFFGSGTQLSVL.

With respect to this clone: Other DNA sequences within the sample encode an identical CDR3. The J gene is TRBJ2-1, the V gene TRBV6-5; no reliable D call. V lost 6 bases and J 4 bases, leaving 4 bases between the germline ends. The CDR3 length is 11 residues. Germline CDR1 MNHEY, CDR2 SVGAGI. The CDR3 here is CASRSYNEQFF. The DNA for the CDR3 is TGTGCCAGCAGATCTTACAATGAGCAGTTCTTC.

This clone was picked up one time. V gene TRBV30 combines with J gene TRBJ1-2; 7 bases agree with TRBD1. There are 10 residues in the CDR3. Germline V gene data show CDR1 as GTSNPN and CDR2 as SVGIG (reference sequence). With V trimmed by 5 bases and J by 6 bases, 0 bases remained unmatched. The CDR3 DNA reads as TGTGCCTGGGGACAGGATGGCTACACCTTC. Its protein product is CAWGQDGYTF. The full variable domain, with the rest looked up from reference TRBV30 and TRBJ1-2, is SQTIHQWPATLVQPVGSPLSLECTVEGTSNPNLYWYRQAAGRGLQLLFYSVGIGQISSEVPQNLSASRPQDRQFILSSKKLLLSDSGFYLCAWGQDGYTFGSGTRLTVV.

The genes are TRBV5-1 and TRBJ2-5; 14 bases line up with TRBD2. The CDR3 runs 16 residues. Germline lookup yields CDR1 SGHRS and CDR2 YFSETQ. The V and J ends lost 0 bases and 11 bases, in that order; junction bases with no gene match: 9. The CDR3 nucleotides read TGCGCCAGCAGCTTGGGGGGACTAGCGGGAGATTTAGAGCAGTACTTC. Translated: CASSLGGLAGDLEQYF.

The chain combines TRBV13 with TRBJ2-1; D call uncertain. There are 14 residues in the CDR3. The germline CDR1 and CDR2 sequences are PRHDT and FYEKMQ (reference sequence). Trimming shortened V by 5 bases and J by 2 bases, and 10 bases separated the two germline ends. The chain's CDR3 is CASSTQFTYNEQFF. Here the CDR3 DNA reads TGTGCCAGCAGCACACAGTTCACCTACAATGAGCAGTTCTTC. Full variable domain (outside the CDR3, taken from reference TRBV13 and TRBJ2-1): AAGVIQSPRHLIKEKRETATLKCYPIPRHDTVYWYQQGPGQDPQFLISFYEKMQSDKGSIPDRFSAQQFSDYHSELNMSSLELGDSALYFCASSTQFTYNEQFFGPGTRLTVL.

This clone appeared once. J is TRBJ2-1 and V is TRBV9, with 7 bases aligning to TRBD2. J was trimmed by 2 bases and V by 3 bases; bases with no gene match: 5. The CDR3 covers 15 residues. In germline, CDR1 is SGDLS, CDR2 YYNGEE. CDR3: CASSASGLTYNEQFF. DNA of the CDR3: TGTGCCAGCAGCGCTAGCGGCCTCACCTACAATGAGCAGTTCTTC.

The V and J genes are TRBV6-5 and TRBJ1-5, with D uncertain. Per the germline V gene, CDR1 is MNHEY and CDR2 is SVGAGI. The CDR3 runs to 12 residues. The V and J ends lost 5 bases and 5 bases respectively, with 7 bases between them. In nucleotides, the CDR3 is TGTGCCAGCAGTGGCTTCGATCAGCCCCAGCATTTT. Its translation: CASSGFDQPQHF.

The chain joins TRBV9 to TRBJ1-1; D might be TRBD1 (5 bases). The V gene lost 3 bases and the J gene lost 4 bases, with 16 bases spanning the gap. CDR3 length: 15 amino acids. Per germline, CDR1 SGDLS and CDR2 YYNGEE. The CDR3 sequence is CASSAGGGSGTEAFF. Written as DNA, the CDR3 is TGTGCCAGCAGCGCCGGGGGGGGGTCGGGCACTGAAGCTTTCTTT.

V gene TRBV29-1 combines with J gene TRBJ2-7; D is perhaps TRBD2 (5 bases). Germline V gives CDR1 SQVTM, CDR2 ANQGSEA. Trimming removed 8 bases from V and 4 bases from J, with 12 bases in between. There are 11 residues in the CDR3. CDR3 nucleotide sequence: TGCAGCACCGGGAATACGTACGAGCAGTACTTC. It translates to CSTGNTYEQYF.

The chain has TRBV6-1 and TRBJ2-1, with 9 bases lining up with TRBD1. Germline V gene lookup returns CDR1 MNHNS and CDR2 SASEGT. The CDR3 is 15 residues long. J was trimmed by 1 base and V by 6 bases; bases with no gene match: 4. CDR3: CASRGDRESYNEQFF. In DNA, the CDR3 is TGTGCCAGCAGGGGGGACAGGGAGTCCTACAATGAGCAGTTCTTC.

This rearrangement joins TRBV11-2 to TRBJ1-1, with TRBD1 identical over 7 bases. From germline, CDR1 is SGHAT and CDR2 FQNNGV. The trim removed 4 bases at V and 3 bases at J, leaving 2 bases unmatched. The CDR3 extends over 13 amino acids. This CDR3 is CASSWGQYTEAFF. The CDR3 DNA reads TGTGCCAGCAGCTGGGGACAGTACACTGAAGCTTTCTTT.

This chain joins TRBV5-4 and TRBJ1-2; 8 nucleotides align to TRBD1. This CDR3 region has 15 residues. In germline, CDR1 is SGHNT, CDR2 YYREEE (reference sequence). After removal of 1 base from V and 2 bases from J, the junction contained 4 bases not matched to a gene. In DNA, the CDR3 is TGTGCCAGCAGCTTGCAAGGACAGGGCAACTATGGCTACACCTTC. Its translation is CASSLQGQGNYGYTF.

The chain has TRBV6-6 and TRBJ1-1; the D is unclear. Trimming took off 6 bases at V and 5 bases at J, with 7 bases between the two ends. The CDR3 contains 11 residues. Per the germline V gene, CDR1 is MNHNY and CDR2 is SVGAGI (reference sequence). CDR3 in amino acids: CASRQDTEAFF. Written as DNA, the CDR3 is TGTGCCAGCAGACAAGATACTGAAGCTTTCTTT.

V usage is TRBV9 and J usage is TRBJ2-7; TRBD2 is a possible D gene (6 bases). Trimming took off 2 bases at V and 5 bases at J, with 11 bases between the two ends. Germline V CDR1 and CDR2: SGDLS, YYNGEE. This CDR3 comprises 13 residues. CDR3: CASSVEGTHEQYF. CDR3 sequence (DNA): TGTGCCAGCAGCGTGGAGGGGACCCACGAGCAGTACTTC. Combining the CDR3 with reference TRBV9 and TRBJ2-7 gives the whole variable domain DSGVTQTPKHLITATGQRVTLRCSPRSGDLSVYWYQQSLDQGLQFLIQYYNGEERAKGNILERFSAQQFPDLHSELNLSSLELGDSALYFCASSVEGTHEQYFGPGTRLTVT.

CDR3 DNA: TGTGCCAGCAGCTTAGCGTTCAGTAAGCGGGGGGCCACAGATACGCAGTATTTT. Protein: CASSLAFSKRGATDTQYF. This rearrangement joins TRBV7-9 to TRBJ2-3; 9 bases match TRBD2. The CDR3 extends over 18 amino acids. Germline-derived CDR1 and CDR2 are SEHNR and FQNEAQ (reference sequence). The J segment lost 2 bases and the V segment lost 0 bases, leaving 9 bases of the junction unmatched.